Listed here are 21 T cell receptor beta chains from one sample, sequenced in a study of CD8 T cells in Susac syndrome (dated by TCRdb to between 2019 and 2020). Library prep was done by the immunoSEQ multiplex PCR assay. RNA was extracted using the RNeasy kit, and roughly 0.5 to 1 microgram was reverse transcribed with random hexamers. In TCRdb, the public reads were trimmed at Q25 with fastp and aligned with MiXCR, with productive beta chains retained. Rows are combined by CDR3 protein, so each entry shows the most common genes and DNA. The sample contains 210,000 or so distinct CDR3 sequences, approximately 94% of them found a single time. The ten most abundant clones make up approximately 0.15% of the sample. The sample comprised CD4+ T cells from PBMCs. These receptors were obtained from a human donor with Susac syndrome.

The chain employs TRBV13 and TRBJ2-7; TRBD2 agrees at 12 bases. The CDR3 totals 15 residues. Germline V gene lookup returns CDR1 PRHDT and CDR2 FYEKMQ (reference sequence). J lost 5 bases, V lost 5 bases, and 7 bases had no gene match. This CDR3 is CASSPLAGGRHEQYF. For the CDR3, the DNA is TGTGCCAGCAGCCCCCTAGCGGGGGGGCGGCACGAGCAGTACTTC.

The rearrangement joins TRBV6-1 to TRBJ2-1, with 7 positions matching TRBD1. CDR1 MNHNS and CDR2 SASEGT come from the germline V gene. The CDR3 is 19 residues long. Trimming removed 7 bases from V and 0 bases from J; junction bases left unmatched: 18. In DNA form, the CDR3 reads TGTGCCAGCATTCGTGTCAGGGACAGCTCTTCTAGCTCCTACAATGAGCAGTTCTTC. Translation gives CASIRVRDSSSSSYNEQFF.

The J gene is TRBJ1-6, the V gene TRBV20-1; maybe TRBD1 (5 bases). In germline, CDR1 is DFQATT, CDR2 SNEGSKA (reference sequence). V lost 2 bases to trimming and J lost 2 bases, with 10 bases between them. This CDR3 has 15 residues. The CDR3 is CSARTRDAYNSPLHF. DNA of the CDR3: TGCAGTGCTAGAACCAGGGACGCCTATAATTCACCCCTCCACTTT.

This chain links TRBV2 with TRBJ1-6; D remains ambiguous. The CDR3 is 15 residues long. V shed 6 bases and J shed 2 bases, with 11 bases lying between them. Germline V lookup: CDR1 SNHLY, CDR2 FYNNEI. CDR3 bases: TGTGCCAGCAGCGTGATGAGTCCCTATAATTCACCCCTCCACTTT. This translates into CASSVMSPYNSPLHF.

The rearrangement uses TRBV5-4 and TRBJ2-1; 9 bases match TRBD2. This CDR3 has 16 residues. From germline, CDR1 is SGHNT and CDR2 YYREEE (reference sequence). The ends lost 4 bases at V and 7 bases at J; junction bases unmatched: 12. CDR3 sequence (DNA): TGTGCCAGCAGCCCCGTTGGCGGGGGGGCAAGGAATGAGCAGTTCTTC. The encoded protein is CASSPVGGGARNEQFF.

This chain joins TRBV5-4 and TRBJ1-1; D might be TRBD1 (5 bases). Trimming removed 2 bases at V and 11 bases at J, with 22 bases between. The CDR3 totals 15 residues. The germline CDR1 and CDR2 sequences are SGHNT and YYREEE (reference sequence). This CDR3 is CASSFGRGGEGKAFF. CDR3 coding DNA: TGTGCCAGCAGCTTTGGTCGGGGAGGTGAGGGGAAGGCTTTCTTT. The full variable domain, with the rest looked up from reference TRBV5-4 and TRBJ1-1, is ETGVTQSPTHLIKTRGQQVTLRCSSQSGHNTVSWYQQALGQGPQFIFQYYREEENGRGNFPPRFSGLQFPNYSSELNVNALELDDSALYLCASSFGRGGEGKAFFGQGTRLTVV.

To note about this clonotype: Germline and junction disagree at one end, which may indicate a read error. The chain has TRBV6-2 or TRBV6-3 and TRBJ1-2; no definite D call. This CDR3 comprises 13 residues. Germline CDR1 and CDR2: MNHEY and SVGEGT. The DNA of the CDR3 is TGTGCCAGCAGTGACTCTCTATCAAGGGGCTACACCTTC. This gives the protein CASSDSLSRGYTF.

V usage is TRBV5-4 and J usage is TRBJ2-7, with a tentative D call TRBD2 (5 bases). V lost 2 bases and J 1 base, leaving 13 bases between the germline ends. CDR1 is SGHNT, CDR2 YYREEE, per germline (reference sequence). CDR3 length equals 15 residues. The CDR3 sequence: CASSFQGGSSYEQYF. The CDR3 nucleotides read TGTGCCAGCAGCTTTCAAGGAGGATCTTCCTACGAGCAGTACTTC.

V usage is TRBV15 and J usage is TRBJ1-2; D gene ambiguous. The germline gives CDR1 LNHNV, CDR2 YYDKDF (reference sequence). Trimming removed 2 bases from V and 4 bases from J, with 8 bases in between. The CDR3 covers 13 residues. DNA of the CDR3: TGTGCCACCAGCAGACCTGCAGGCTATGGCTACACCTTC. It translates to CATSRPAGYGYTF.

The chain has TRBV5-1 and TRBJ2-3; the D is unclear. CDR1 is SGHRS and CDR2 is YFSETQ in the germline V gene. With 7 bases removed from V and 5 bases from J, the gap between germline ends came to 17 bases. CDR3 size: 14 residues. The CDR3 DNA is TGCGCCAGCCGGTTCGGTCCTAGTCAAGATACGCAGTATTTT. Its translation: CASRFGPSQDTQYF. Based on the CDR3 plus reference TRBV5-1 and TRBJ2-3, the full variable domain is KAGVTQTPRYLIKTRGQQVTLSCSPISGHRSVSWYQQTPGQGLQFLFEYFSETQRNKGNFPGRFSGRQFSNSRSEMNVSTLELGDSALYLCASRFGPSQDTQYFGPGTRLTVL.

The chain links TRBV4-2 to TRBJ1-4; TRBD1 agrees at 9 bases. J lost 7 bases, V lost 4 bases, and 13 bases had no gene match. This CDR3 is 17 amino acids long. The germline V gene has CDR1 LGHNA and CDR2 YNFKEQ. Here the CDR3 reads CASSPIRTGDRSEKLFF. As DNA, the CDR3 is TGTGCCAGCAGCCCCATACGGACAGGGGATCGTAGTGAAAAACTGTTTTTT.

The CDR3 DNA follows: TGCGCCAGCAGCTTGAGAGGTGCGGGCTACGAGCAGTACTTC. This encodes CASSLRGAGYEQYF. This chain uses TRBV5-1 with TRBJ2-7; D is possibly TRBD2 (5 bases). Germline assignment: CDR1 SGHRS and CDR2 YFSETQ. V lost 1 base and J 3 bases, leaving 11 bases between the germline ends. The CDR3 totals 14 residues.

The rearrangement joins TRBV4-2 to TRBJ1-1, with a possible D match to TRBD1 (6 bases). The CDR3 sequence is 17 residues long. The germline V gene has CDR1 LGHNA and CDR2 YNFKEQ. With 0 bases removed from V and 4 bases from J, the gap between germline ends came to 18 bases. The CDR3 region is CASSQDGTGKDGTEAFF. The CDR3 coding sequence is TGTGCCAGCAGCCAAGATGGAACAGGGAAAGATGGCACTGAAGCTTTCTTT.

The chain couples TRBV12-3 or TRBV12-4 to TRBJ1-2, with a possible D match to TRBD1 (5 bases). The CDR3 consists of 12 residues. V dropped 8 bases and J dropped 6 bases, with 13 bases sitting between them. This chain's CDR3 is CASGPGADGYTF. The CDR3 DNA reads TGTGCCAGCGGTCCCGGGGCCGATGGCTACACCTTC.

This rearrangement joins TRBV12-3 or TRBV12-4 to TRBJ1-6; 9 nucleotides match TRBD1. The CDR3 covers 14 residues. The trim removed 5 bases at V and 7 bases at J, leaving 3 bases unmatched. In DNA form, the CDR3 reads TGTGCCAGCAGTACCGGGACAGGGAATTCACCCCTCCACTTT. It is translated as CASSTGTGNSPLHF.

V gene TRBV18 combines with J gene TRBJ1-1, with a tentative D call TRBD1 (6 bases). Per the germline V gene, CDR1 is KGHSH and CDR2 is LQKENI. Trimming removed 1 base from V and 3 bases from J, with 15 bases in between. The CDR3 loop spans 16 amino acids. CDR3 DNA: TGTGCCAGCTCACCACTTGATCAGGGGCTACACACTGAAGCTTTCTTT. Residues: CASSPLDQGLHTEAFF. The full variable domain, completed using reference TRBV18 and TRBJ1-1, is NAGVMQNPRHLVRRRGQEARLRCSPMKGHSHVYWYRQLPEEGLKFMVYLQKENIIDESGMPKERFSAEFPKEGPSILRIQQVVRGDSAAYFCASSPLDQGLHTEAFFGQGTRLTVV.

The J gene is TRBJ1-2, the V gene TRBV30; 9 positions match TRBD1. Germline V CDR1 and CDR2: GTSNPN, SVGIG (reference sequence). The length of the CDR3 is 14 residues. Unmatched junction bases numbered 11, after V lost 8 bases and J lost 4 bases. CDR3 sequence: CAVSRDRDFYGYTF. The CDR3 region has the DNA TGTGCCGTTAGTCGGGACAGGGACTTCTATGGCTACACCTTC.

This chain connects TRBV7-9 to TRBJ1-1, with D unclear. From germline, CDR1 is SEHNR and CDR2 FQNEAQ (reference sequence). The germline V and J ends were trimmed by 1 base and 6 bases, with 15 bases remaining between them. The CDR3 spans 15 residues. CDR3 amino acids: CASSLEAWVGAEAFF. Here the CDR3 DNA reads TGTGCCAGCAGCTTAGAGGCCTGGGTTGGGGCTGAAGCTTTCTTT.

The rearrangement uses TRBV20-1 and TRBJ2-7; D is unclear. The CDR3 extends over 15 amino acids. V was pared by 0 bases and J by 4 bases, with 16 bases between. Germline V lookup: CDR1 DFQATT, CDR2 SNEGSKA (reference sequence). This chain's CDR3 is CSARDQLGRSYEQYF. In nucleotides, the CDR3 is TGCAGTGCTAGAGATCAGTTGGGCAGAAGTTACGAGCAGTACTTC.

The sample holds one count of this clonotype. The chain combines TRBV18 with TRBJ1-5; D perhaps matches TRBD1 (5 bases). V lost 3 bases and J lost 5, with 14 bases in between. Germline V CDR1 and CDR2: KGHSH, LQKENI. CDR3 size: 15 residues. The CDR3 nucleotides read TGTGCCAGCTCACCTTATACAGGTGGGGATCAGCCCCAGCATTTT. Encoded protein: CASSPYTGGDQPQHF. Based on the CDR3 plus reference TRBV18 and TRBJ1-5, the full variable domain is NAGVMQNPRHLVRRRGQEARLRCSPMKGHSHVYWYRQLPEEGLKFMVYLQKENIIDESGMPKERFSAEFPKEGPSILRIQQVVRGDSAAYFCASSPYTGGDQPQHFGDGTRLSIL.

The chain carries TRBV30 and TRBJ1-2; D call uncertain. The germline V and J ends were trimmed by 6 bases and 3 bases, with 11 bases remaining between them. Per germline, CDR1 GTSNPN and CDR2 SVGIG (reference sequence). CDR3 length equals 12 residues. CDR3 DNA sequence: TGTGCCTGCCTCCAGCGAGACTATGGCTACACCTTC. Translating gives CACLQRDYGYTF.